This T cell receptor beta chain was identified during a study of blood T cell repertoires in COVID-19. Across the study: Donors in the United States, Italy and Spain gave samples during acute or convalescent COVID-19.

TCRdb keeps only in-frame clones here, not all; method: immunoSEQ multiplex PCR. The data contain about 200,000 clones, more than 70% of them singletons. The source is a woman at least 80 years old with active or convalescent COVID-19. The material sequenced was peripheral blood.

Written as DNA, the CDR3 is TGTGCCAGCAGCCAAGATCTGGCCGGGGTGGGTGGCTACACCTTC. Its protein product is CASSQDLAGVGGYTF. The chain combines TRBV4-2 with TRBJ1-2; no firm D call. V was cut by 0 bases and J by 7 bases, with 15 bases left in between. CDR1 is LGHNA and CDR2 is YNFKEQ in the germline V gene. There are 15 residues in the CDR3.